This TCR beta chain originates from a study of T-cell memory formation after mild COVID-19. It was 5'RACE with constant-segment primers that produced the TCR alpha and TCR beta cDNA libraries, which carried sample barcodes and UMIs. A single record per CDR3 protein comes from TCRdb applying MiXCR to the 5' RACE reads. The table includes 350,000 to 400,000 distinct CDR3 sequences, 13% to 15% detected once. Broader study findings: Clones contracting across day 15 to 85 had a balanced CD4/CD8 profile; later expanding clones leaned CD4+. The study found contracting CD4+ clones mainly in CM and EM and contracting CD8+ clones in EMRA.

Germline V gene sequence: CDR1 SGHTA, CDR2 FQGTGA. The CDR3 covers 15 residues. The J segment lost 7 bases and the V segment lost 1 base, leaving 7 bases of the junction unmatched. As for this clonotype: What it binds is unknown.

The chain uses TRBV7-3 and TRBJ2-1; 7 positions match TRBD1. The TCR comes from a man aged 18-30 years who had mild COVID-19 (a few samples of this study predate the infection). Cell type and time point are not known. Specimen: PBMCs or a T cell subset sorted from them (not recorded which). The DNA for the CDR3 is TGTGCCAGCAGCTTAATCCCGAGGGGGCCAAATGAGCAGTTCTTC. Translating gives CASSLIPRGPNEQFF.